The clone carrying this TCR beta chain was seen only once. The antigen remains undetermined. On average, the one heparinised blood draw given by each donor was around 110 mL. The sequenced template was cDNA made from the entire isolated RNA. Sequencing used immunoSEQ multiplex PCR; TCRdb keeps in-frame clones, though not all of them. The repertoire holds around 56,000 clones, with 52% as singletons. This entry comes from a study of beta chain features in type 1 diabetes. Whole-study results and caveats: Insertions at VDJ junctions were less frequent in type 1 diabetes patients. These patients also deleted more nucleotides at the same junctions. Among all four CD4+ subsets, Type 1 diabetes patients had TCRB CDR3s that were moderately but significantly shorter.

Germline CDR1 SGHRS, CDR2 YFSETQ. V dropped 0 bases and J dropped 1; count of bases not matched to a gene: 14. The CDR3 loop spans 20 amino acids. The specimen was Tregs from blood. This sequence originates from a woman aged 40 to 55 with type 1 diabetes. The rearrangement uses TRBV5-1 and TRBJ2-1, with 9 bases aligning to TRBD2. The CDR3 region is CASSLGDGGIAGGSYNEQFF. The CDR3 nucleotides are TGCGCCAGCAGCTTGGGGGACGGTGGCATCGCGGGGGGGTCCTACAATGAGCAGTTCTTC.